These 5 T cell receptor beta chains were sequenced from one sample in a study of shared clonotypes between healthy human individuals. The repertoire was sequenced with immunoSEQ multiplex PCR; TCRdb's copy has only in-frame clones and lacks some. The repertoire consists of about 2,500,000 clones, with 90% to 95% occurring once and the leading ten covering 0.14%. Sequencing was carried out using naive CD4+ T cells sorted from blood. Subset noted: CD45RA+ positively selected. The receptors shown here come from a man younger than 35 in good health.

The rearrangement joins TRBV6-5 to TRBJ1-6; 8 nucleotides line up with TRBD1. Germline V gene data show CDR1 as MNHEY and CDR2 as SVGAGI. J was trimmed by 9 bases and V by 0 bases; bases with no gene match: 7. This CDR3 is built from 16 residues. The CDR3 DNA reads TGTGCCAGCAGTTACTCGATTTCCACAGGGGGTTCACCCCTCCACTTT. Its protein is CASSYSISTGGSPLHF.

V is TRBV5-1 and J is TRBJ2-1; a weak D match, TRBD2 (6 bases). There are 16 residues in the CDR3. Germline CDR1 SGHRS, CDR2 YFSETQ. V dropped 1 base and J dropped 7 bases, with 18 bases sitting between them. The CDR3 bases are TGCGCCAGCAGCTTGCCGGGACTCGGAAACAGGAATGAGCAGTTCTTC. Translation gives CASSLPGLGNRNEQFF.

The rearrangement uses TRBV5-1 and TRBJ2-1; D is uncertain. The V gene's germline CDR1 is SGHRS and CDR2 YFSETQ. The CDR3 has 16 residues. Between the trimmed V and J ends, which lost 0 bases and 0 bases, there was a span of 10 bases. The CDR3 nucleotides read TGCGCCAGCAGCTTGGGTGCCGCCGGCTCCTACAATGAGCAGTTCTTC. Translated: CASSLGAAGSYNEQFF.

CDR3 DNA sequence: TGTGCCAGCAGCTTATCTTTGGGACAGGGGGGTCCCGGGGAGCTGTTTTTT. Amino acids: CASSLSLGQGGPGELFF. V and J are TRBV7-9 and TRBJ2-2; the match to TRBD1 covers 11 bases. After removal of 2 bases from V and 6 bases from J, the junction contained 8 bases not matched to a gene. Germline V gene sequence: CDR1 SEHNR, CDR2 FQNEAQ (reference sequence). The CDR3 loop spans 17 amino acids.

CDR3 region: CASSPLPSGLSTGELFF. Written as DNA, the CDR3 is TGTGCCAGCAGCCCCTTACCGTCAGGGCTCAGCACCGGGGAGCTGTTTTTT. This rearrangement joins TRBV7-3 to TRBJ2-2, with D perhaps matching TRBD1 (5 bases). The CDR3 spans 17 residues. Germline lookup yields CDR1 SGHTA and CDR2 FQGTGA. V was trimmed by 5 bases and J by 4 bases, leaving 20 bases between them.